This T cell receptor beta chain was documented in a study of regulatory T cells in long-lasting Graves disease. Study context: Antithyroid drug intake by newly diagnosed Graves' patients had lasted under 3 months. Broader study findings: The number of shared public clonotypes was higher in persistent patients (around 2,700) than new patients (966).

As to time point: newly diagnosed GD, antithyroid drugs for less than 3 months. The TCR library was made from RNA extracted from PBMCs. The TCR beta library used iRepertoire HTBI primers with Arm-PCR amplification of CDR3. A single record per CDR3 protein comes from TCRdb applying MiXCR to the multiplex PCR reads. The sample contains roughly 400,000 distinct CDR3 sequences, about 17% of which appear only once. Details on this clonotype: Its antigen remains unknown.

In germline, CDR1 is DFQATT, CDR2 SNEGSKA (reference sequence). This CDR3 region has 16 residues. V shed 0 bases and J 11 bases; nucleotides not matched to a gene: 12. These data are also associated with another study on T cells in Graves' hyperthyroidism and ophthalmopathy. That source reports: Hyperthyroidism was newly diagnosed in patients aged 18 to 65 (duration under 2 months). TCR CDR3 underwent first-round RT-PCR with the HTBI primer set.

The source is a woman under 30 with Graves disease. The source material was peripheral blood mononuclear cells (PBMCs), sampled at new diagnosis, from a patient treated with antithyroid drugs. The gene calls are TRBV20-1 and TRBJ2-7; 14 bases agree with TRBD2. CDR3 protein: CSARDQTSGLAGVEYF. The CDR3 bases are TGCAGTGCTAGAGATCAGACCTCGGGACTAGCGGGAGTGGAGTACTTC.